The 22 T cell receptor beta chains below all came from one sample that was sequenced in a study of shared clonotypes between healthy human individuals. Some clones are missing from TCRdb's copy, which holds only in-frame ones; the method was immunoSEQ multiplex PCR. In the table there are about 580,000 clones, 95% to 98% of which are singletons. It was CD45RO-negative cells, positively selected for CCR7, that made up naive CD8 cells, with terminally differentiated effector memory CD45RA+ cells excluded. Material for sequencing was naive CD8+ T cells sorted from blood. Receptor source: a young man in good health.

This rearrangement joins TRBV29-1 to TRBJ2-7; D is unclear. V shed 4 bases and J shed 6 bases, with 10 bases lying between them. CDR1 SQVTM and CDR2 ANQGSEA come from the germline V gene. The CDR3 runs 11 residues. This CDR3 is CSVVWLLEQYF. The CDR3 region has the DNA TGCAGCGTTGTGTGGCTACTCGAGCAGTACTTC.

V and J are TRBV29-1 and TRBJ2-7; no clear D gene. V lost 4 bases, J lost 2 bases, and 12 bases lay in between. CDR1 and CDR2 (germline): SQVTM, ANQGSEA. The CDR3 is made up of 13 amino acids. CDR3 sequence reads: CSVGEVSTYEQYF. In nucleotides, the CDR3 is TGCAGCGTTGGGGAAGTATCAACCTACGAGCAGTACTTC.

The CDR3 loop is CASSLALSSYNEQFF. The CDR3 DNA follows: TGTGCCAGCAGCTTGGCTTTGAGCTCCTACAATGAGCAGTTCTTC. V usage is TRBV5-6 and J usage is TRBJ2-1; D is undetermined. The CDR3 is 15 residues long. V dropped 0 bases and J dropped 0 bases, with 7 bases sitting between them. Germline assignment: CDR1 SGHDT and CDR2 YYEEEE.

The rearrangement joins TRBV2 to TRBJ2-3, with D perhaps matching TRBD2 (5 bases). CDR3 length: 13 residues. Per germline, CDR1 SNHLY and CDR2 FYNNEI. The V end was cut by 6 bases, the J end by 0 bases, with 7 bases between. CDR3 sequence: CASRDLSTDTQYF. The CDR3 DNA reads TGTGCCAGCAGGGACTTAAGCACAGATACGCAGTATTTT.

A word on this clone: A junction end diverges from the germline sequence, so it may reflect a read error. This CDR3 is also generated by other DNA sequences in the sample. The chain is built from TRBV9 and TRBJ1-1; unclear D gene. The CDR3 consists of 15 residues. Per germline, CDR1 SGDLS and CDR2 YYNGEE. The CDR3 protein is CASSVDSWGNTEAFF. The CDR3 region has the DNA TGCGCCAGCAGCGTAGATTCATGGGGTAACACTGAAGCTTTCTTT. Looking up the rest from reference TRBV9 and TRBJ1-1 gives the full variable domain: DSGVTQTPKHLITATGQRVTLRCSPRSGDLSVYWYQQSLDQGLQFLIQYYNGEERAKGNILERFSAQQFPDLHSELNLSSLELGDSALYFCASSVDSWGNTEAFFGQGTRLTVV.

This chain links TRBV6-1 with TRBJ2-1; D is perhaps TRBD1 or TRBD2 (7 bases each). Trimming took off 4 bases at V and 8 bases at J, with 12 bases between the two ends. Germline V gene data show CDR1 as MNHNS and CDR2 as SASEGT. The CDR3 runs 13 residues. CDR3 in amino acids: CASSGRGGDEQFF. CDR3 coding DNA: TGTGCCAGCAGTGGCAGGGGGGGCGATGAGCAGTTCTTC.

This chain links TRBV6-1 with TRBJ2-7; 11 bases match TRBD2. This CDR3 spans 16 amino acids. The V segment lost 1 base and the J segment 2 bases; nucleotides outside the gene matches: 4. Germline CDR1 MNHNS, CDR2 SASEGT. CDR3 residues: CASSEDPGLAAYEQYF. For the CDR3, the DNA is TGTGCCAGCAGTGAAGATCCGGGACTAGCGGCCTACGAGCAGTACTTC.

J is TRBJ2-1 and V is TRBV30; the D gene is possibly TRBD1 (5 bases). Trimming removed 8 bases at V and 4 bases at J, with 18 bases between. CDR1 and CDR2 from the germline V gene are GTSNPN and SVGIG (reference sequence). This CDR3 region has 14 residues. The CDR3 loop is CATRTLLAYNEQFF. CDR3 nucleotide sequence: TGTGCCACAAGGACACTCCTCGCGTACAATGAGCAGTTCTTC.

This CDR3 reads CATSSIGTGDGYTF. The CDR3 DNA follows: TGTGCCACCAGCAGTATCGGGACAGGGGATGGCTACACCTTC. The chain carries TRBV15 and TRBJ1-2; 10 nucleotides agree with TRBD1. The V gene's germline CDR1 is LNHNV and CDR2 YYDKDF (reference sequence). Trimming cost V 3 bases and J 6 bases; bases outside gene matches: 4. There are 14 residues in the CDR3.

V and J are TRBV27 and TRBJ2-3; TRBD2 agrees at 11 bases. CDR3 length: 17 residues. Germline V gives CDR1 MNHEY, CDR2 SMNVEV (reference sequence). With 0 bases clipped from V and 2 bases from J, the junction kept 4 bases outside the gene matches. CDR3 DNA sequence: TGTGCCAGCAGTTTATCGATAGCGGGAGGGATCACAGATACGCAGTATTTT. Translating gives CASSLSIAGGITDTQYF.

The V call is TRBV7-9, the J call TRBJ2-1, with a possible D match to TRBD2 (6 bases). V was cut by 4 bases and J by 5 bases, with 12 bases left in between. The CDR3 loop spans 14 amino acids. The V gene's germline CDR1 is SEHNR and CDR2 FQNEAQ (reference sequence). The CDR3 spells CASSYSGSHNEQFF. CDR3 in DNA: TGTGCCAGCAGCTACAGCGGGTCCCACAATGAGCAGTTCTTC.

As DNA, the CDR3 is TGTGCCAGCAGCTTAATCGGACCCAGGGCCCACGAGCAGTACTTC. Its protein product is CASSLIGPRAHEQYF. This sequence joins TRBV7-9 and TRBJ2-7, with D maybe TRBD1 (5 bases). The CDR3 runs 15 residues. V lost 2 bases to trimming and J lost 5 bases, with 16 bases between them. Germline V CDR1 and CDR2: SEHNR, FQNEAQ (reference sequence).

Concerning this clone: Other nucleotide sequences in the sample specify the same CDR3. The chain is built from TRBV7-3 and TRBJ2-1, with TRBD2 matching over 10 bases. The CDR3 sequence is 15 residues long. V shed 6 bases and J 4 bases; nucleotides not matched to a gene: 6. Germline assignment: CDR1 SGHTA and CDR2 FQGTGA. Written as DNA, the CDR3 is TGTGCCAGCAGTTCCGGACTAGCGGAATACAATGAGCAGTTCTTC. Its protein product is CASSSGLAEYNEQFF.

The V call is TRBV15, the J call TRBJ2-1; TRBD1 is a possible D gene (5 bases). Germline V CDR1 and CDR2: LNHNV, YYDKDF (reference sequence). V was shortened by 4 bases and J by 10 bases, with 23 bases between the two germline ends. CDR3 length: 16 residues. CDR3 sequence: CATSISIAGLAAEQFF. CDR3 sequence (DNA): TGTGCCACCAGCATATCTATCGCAGGGTTGGCAGCGGAGCAGTTCTTC.

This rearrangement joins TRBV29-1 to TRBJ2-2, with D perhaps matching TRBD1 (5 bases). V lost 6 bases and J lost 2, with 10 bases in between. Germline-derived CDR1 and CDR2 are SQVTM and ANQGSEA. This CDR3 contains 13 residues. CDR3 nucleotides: TGCAGCGTCCTGACAGCCAACACCGGGGAGCTGTTTTTT. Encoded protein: CSVLTANTGELFF.

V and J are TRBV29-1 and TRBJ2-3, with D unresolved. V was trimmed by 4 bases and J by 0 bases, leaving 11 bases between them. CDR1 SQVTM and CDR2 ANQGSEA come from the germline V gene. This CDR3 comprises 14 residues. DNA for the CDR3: TGCAGCGTTGGTTTTGGAGACAGCACAGATACGCAGTATTTT. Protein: CSVGFGDSTDTQYF.

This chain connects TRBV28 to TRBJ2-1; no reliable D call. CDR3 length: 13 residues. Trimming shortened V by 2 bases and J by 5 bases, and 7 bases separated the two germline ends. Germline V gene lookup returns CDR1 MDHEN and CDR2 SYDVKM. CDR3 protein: CASSLVLDNEQFF. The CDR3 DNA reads TGTGCCAGCAGTTTAGTTCTGGACAATGAGCAGTTCTTC.

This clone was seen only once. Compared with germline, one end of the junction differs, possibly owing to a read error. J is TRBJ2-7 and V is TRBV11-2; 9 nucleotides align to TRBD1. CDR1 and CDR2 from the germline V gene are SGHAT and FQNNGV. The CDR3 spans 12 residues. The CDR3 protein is CASSHTRTGADF. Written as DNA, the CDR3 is TGTGCCAGCAGCCACACTAGGACAGGGGCGGACTTC. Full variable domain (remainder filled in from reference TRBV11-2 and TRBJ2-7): EAGVAQSPRYKIIEKRQSVAFWCNPISGHATLYWYQQILGQGPKLLIQFQNNGVVDDSQLPKDRFSAERLKGVDSTLKIQPAKLEDSAVYLCASSHTRTGADFGPGTRLTVT.

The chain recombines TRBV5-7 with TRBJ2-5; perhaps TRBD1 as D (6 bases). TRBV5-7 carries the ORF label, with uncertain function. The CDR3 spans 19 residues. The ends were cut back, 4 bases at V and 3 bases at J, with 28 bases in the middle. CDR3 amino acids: CASSNHRDIRPRPEETQYF. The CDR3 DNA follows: TGTGCCAGCAGCAATCACCGGGACATAAGACCGAGGCCCGAAGAGACCCAGTACTTC.

CDR3: CASSLEFPGTFYEQYF. The CDR3 DNA reads as TGTGCCAGCAGCTTAGAGTTTCCGGGAACCTTTTACGAGCAGTACTTC. The gene calls are TRBV7-2 and TRBJ2-7; maybe TRBD2 (5 bases). Looked up from germline, CDR1 is SGHTA and CDR2 is FQGNSA. The germline V and J ends were trimmed by 1 base and 4 bases, with 17 bases remaining between them. The CDR3 is 16 residues long.

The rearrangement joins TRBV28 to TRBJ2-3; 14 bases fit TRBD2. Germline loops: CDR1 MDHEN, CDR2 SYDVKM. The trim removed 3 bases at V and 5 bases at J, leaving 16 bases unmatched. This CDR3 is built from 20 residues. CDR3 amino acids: CASSFISPGTSGSFVDTQYF. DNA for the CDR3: TGTGCCAGCAGTTTCATATCCCCCGGGACTAGCGGGAGTTTCGTAGATACGCAGTATTTT. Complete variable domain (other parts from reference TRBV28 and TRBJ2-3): DVKVTQSSRYLVKRTGEKVFLECVQDMDHENMFWYRQDPGLGLRLIYFSYDVKMKEKGDIPEGYSVSREKKERFSLILESASTNQTSMYLCASSFISPGTSGSFVDTQYFGPGTRLTVL.

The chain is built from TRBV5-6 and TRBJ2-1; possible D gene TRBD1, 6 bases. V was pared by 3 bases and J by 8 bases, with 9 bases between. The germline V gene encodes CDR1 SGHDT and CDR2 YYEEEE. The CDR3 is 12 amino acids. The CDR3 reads CASSSGHDEQFF. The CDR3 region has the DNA TGTGCCAGCAGCTCGGGACACGATGAGCAGTTCTTC.